This T cell receptor (beta chain) is from a study of T cells after yellow fever vaccination. Overall study context: Preparation of the low-cell-number fractions used SMART-Seq v4 Ultra Low Input.

Study conclusions and caveats: Sorted repertoires could include abundant contaminating clonotypes from bulk cells. Post-booster repertoires contained most primary-vaccination clones again (roughly 95% CD4, roughly 91% CD8).

V lost 0 bases and J lost 3; bases outside the gene matches: 6. CDR3 length: 16 amino acids. In germline, CDR1 is MNHNS, CDR2 SASEGT. Points on this clonotype: Its target is unknown.

Generation of TCR cDNA used 5'RACE template switching (which added a universal primer site and UMIs). TCRdb reprocessed the 5' RACE reads via MiXCR and lists one record per CDR3 protein. Seen here are under 600,000 distinct CDR3 sequences, roughly a fifth observed once, and the top ten hold about 15%. This TCR was sampled from a man younger than 35 who received the YFV17D yellow fever vaccine. The sample here was PBMCs, taken about 20 days after the first yellow fever vaccination. The V and J genes are TRBV6-1 and TRBJ2-5; 8 bases match TRBD2. CDR3 sequence reads: CASSEAQGLGEETQYF. The CDR3 DNA reads as TGTGCCAGCAGTGAAGCGCAGGGACTAGGGGAAGAGACCCAGTACTTC.